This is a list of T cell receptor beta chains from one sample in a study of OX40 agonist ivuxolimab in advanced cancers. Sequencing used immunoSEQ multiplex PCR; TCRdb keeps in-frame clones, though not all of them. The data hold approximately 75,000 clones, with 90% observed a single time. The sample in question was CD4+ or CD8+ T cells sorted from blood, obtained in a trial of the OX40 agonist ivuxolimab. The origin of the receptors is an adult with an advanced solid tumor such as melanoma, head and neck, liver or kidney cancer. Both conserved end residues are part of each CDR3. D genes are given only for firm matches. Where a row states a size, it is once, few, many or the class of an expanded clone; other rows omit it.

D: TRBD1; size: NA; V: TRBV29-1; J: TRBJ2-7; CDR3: CSVEGTGGSYEQYF; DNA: TGCAGCGTTGAAGGGACAGGGGGATCCTACGAGCAGTACTTC
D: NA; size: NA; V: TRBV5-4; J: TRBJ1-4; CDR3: CASSLGGGAVNEKLFF; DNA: TGTGCCAGCAGCTTGGGTGGGGGGGCCGTTAATGAAAAACTGTTTTTT
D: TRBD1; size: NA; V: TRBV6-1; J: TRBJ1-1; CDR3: CASTLDRGLTEAFF; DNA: TGTGCCAGCACCTTGGACAGGGGGCTCACTGAAGCTTTCTTT
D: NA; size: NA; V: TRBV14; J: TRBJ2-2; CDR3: CASSQWFTGELFF; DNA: TGTGCCAGCAGCCAGTGGTTTACCGGGGAGCTGTTTTTT
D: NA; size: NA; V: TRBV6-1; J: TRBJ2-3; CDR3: CASSEAAGAATDTQYF; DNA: TGTGCCAGCAGTGAAGCCGCAGGGGCGGCGACCGATACGCAGTATTTT
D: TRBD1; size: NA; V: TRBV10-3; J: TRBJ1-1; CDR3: CAISGGTGASAFF; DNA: TGTGCCATCAGTGGCGGGACAGGGGCTTCGGCTTTCTTT
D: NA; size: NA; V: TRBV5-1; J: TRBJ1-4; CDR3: CASHGGLKGTAEKLFF; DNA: TGCGCCAGCCACGGGGGGCTAAAGGGTACGGCGGAAAAACTGTTTTTT
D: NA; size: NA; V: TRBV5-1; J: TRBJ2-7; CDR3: CASSTTAYEQYF; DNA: TGCGCCAGCAGCACGACAGCCTACGAGCAGTACTTC
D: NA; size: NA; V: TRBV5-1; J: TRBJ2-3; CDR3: CASSLKVPHTDTQYF; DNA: TGCGCCAGCAGCTTGAAAGTTCCCCACACAGATACGCAGTATTTT
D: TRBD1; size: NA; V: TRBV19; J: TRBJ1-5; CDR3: CASSIGRTGGYSNQPQHF; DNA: TGTGCCAGTAGTATAGGCCGGACAGGGGGCTATAGCAATCAGCCCCAGCATTTT
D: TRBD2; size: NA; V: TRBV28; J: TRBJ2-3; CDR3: CASSQAQATSGRRDTQYF; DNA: TGTGCCAGCAGCCAAGCGCAAGCAACTAGCGGGAGGAGGGATACGCAGTATTTT
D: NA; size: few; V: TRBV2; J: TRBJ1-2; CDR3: CASSEGVYSYGYTF; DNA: TGTGCCAGCAGTGAAGGGGTATATAGCTATGGCTACACCTTC
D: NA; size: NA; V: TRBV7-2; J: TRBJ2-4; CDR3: CASSSDPGGENIQYF; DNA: TGTGCCAGCAGCTCTGACCCGGGCGGGGAAAACATTCAGTACTTC
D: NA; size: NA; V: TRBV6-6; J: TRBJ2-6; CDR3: CASSYSTGANVLTF; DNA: TGTGCCAGCAGTTACTCGACTGGGGCCAACGTCCTGACTTTC
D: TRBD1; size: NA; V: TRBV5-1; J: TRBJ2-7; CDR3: CASSLDSQGRYEQYF; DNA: TGCGCCAGCAGCTTGGACTCACAGGGGCGCTACGAGCAGTACTTC
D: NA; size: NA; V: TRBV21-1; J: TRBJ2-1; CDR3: CASSKDRIVVEQFF; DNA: TGTGCCAGCAGCAAAGACAGGATAGTTGTTGAGCAGTTCTTC
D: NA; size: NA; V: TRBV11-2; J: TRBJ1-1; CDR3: CASSLGGGGLNTEAFF; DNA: TGTGCCAGCAGCTTAGGCGGCGGGGGCTTGAACACTGAAGCTTTCTTT
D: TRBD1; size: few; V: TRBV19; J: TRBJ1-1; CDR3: CASSDRGGNTEAFF; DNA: TGTGCCAGTAGCGACAGGGGGGGGAACACTGAAGCTTTCTTT
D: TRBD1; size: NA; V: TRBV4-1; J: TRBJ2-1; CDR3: CASSRPGTGVYNEQFF; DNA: TGCGCCAGCAGCCGACCCGGGACAGGGGTCTACAATGAGCAGTTCTTC
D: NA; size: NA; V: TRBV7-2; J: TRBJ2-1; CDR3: CASSFSAGSYNEQFF; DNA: TGTGCCAGCAGCTTTTCGGCGGGGTCCTACAATGAGCAGTTCTTC
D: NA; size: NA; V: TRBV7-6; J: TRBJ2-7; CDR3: CASSLSNQGNEQYF; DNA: TGTGCCAGCAGCTTAAGCAACCAGGGTAACGAGCAGTACTTC
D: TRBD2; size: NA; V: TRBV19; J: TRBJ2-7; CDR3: CASADSGVSSYEQYF; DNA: TGTGCCAGTGCCGATAGCGGGGTTAGCTCCTACGAGCAGTACTTC
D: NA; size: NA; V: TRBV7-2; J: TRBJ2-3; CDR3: CASSSRKDTDTQYF; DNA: TGTGCCAGCAGCTCCCGAAAGGACACAGATACGCAGTATTTT
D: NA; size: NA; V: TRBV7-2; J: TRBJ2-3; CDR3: CASSFAQTDTQYF; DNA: TGTGCCAGCAGCTTCGCTCAAACAGATACGCAGTATTTT
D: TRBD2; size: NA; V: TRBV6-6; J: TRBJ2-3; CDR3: CASSLSGATTDTQYF; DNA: TGTGCCAGCAGTTTGAGCGGGGCGACAACAGATACGCAGTATTTT
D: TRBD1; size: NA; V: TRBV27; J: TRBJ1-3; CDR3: CASNPGQGRGNTIYF; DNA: TGTGCCAGCAATCCGGGACAGGGGAGAGGAAACACCATATATTTT
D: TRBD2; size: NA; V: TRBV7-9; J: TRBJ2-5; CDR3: CASSLGLAGIQETQYF; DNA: TGTGCCAGCAGCCTAGGGCTAGCGGGGATCCAAGAGACCCAGTACTTC
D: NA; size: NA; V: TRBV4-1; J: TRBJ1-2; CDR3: CASSQDKLGGYGYTF; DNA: TGCGCCAGCAGCCAAGATAAGTTAGGGGGTTATGGCTACACCTTC
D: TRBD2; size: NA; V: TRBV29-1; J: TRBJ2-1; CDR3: CSVRTTSGSGNEQFF; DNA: TGCAGCGTTCGAACTACTAGCGGGAGTGGTAATGAGCAGTTCTTC
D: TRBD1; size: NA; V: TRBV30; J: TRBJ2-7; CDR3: CAWSVWTGGSGAYEQYF; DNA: TGTGCCTGGAGTGTTTGGACAGGGGGCAGTGGAGCCTACGAGCAGTACTTC
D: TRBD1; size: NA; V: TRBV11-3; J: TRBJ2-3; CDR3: CASSTRTGDTDTQYF; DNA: TGTGCCAGCAGCACCCGGACAGGGGACACAGATACGCAGTATTTT